The sequence of this TCR beta chain was determined in a study of cytomegalovirus exposure and HLA in healthy donors (dated by TCRdb to about 2017). Broadly, across the study: In an earlier analysis of 587 of the donors, approximately 260 Gb of sequence data and 100 million or so unique TCR beta sequences from roughly 180 million T cells were reported. A later analysis re-examined previously published TCR beta repertoires from just over 650 donors and added high-resolution HLA genotyping to investigate patterns of TCR occurrence. Typing coverage varied by locus: roughly 620-640 donors for A, B, C, DRB1 and DQB1; roughly 560 for DQA1; approximately 570 for DPA1; 450 to 480 for DPB1. To predict cytomegalovirus infection status, the study combined high-throughput TCR immunosequencing, statistical association of individual TCRs with disease status, and machine learning. Roughly 5 DR-DQ haplotypes were handled as single units for association and clustering, since linkage in the cohort was strong. Along with the roughly 700-subject first cohort, a separate validation cohort of around 110 different subjects was used. On average, around 200,000 unique TCR beta nucleotide sequences were sequenced per donor among about 400 genotyped donors of the cohort, with roughly a sixth of those sequences being non-productive. The genetic ancestry cluster associated with self-reported Caucasian donors included 65% to 90% of the roughly 410 genotyped donors. In a later genetic analysis, genome-wide SNP genotypes for about 65% of the roughly 670 donors were used, and that subset was treated as a discovery cohort. Roughly 300 gigabases of sequencing data and approximately 80 million unique TCR sequences were included in an early release covering about 600 HLA-typed donors. All discovery cohort repertoires had been generated using a single sequencing platform. The study aimed to test whether signatures of past pathogen exposure could be identified by cataloging public T cell receptors. An earlier analysis of 587 of the donors used high-throughput TCR beta sequencing to judge whether each TCR beta V gene segment behaved as functional or pseudogenic. The later analysis used no new phenotypic data to find candidate immune exposures, relying instead on TCR beta sequences and their occurrence across donors. Donor age, sex, ethnicity and CMV serostatus were collected together with the repertoire data. Class I and class II HLA loci were covered by the typing at four-digit resolution. The study profiled the T cell repertoires of 500 to 800 subjects by immunosequencing and related them to cytomegalovirus serostatus. Study-wide findings and limitations: An earlier analysis of around 500 of the donors showed that most TCR beta V segments appeared in productive rearrangements either about 87% or about 30% of the time, which broadly matched IMGT annotations. Presence/absence analyses assumed roughly uniform sequencing depth across donors, an assumption that may not hold. In a later analysis, several top co-occurrence clusters were reported to appear linked to parvovirus B19, influenza, CMV and Epstein-Barr virus. The authors suggested that the approach could potentially be generalized to other disease states and immunological phenotypes. In a later analysis, HLA-associated TCR beta chains showed more clonal expansion and lower generation probabilities than non-associated chains that were equally common. In a later analysis, most CMV-associated TCR beta chains were found to appear HLA-restricted, with HLA associations seemingly driven largely by CMV exposure. A further reported finding was that TCR beta sequences accurately predicted the HLA-A and HLA-B alleles for most subjects in the first cohort. Because the 87-base-pair reads could not distinguish some IMGT-functional V segments, including TRBV6-2 and TRBV6-3, those segments were excluded. The study gave a list of over 150 TCR beta chains associated with cytomegalovirus. According to a later analysis, TCR association rates differed among HLA loci, with DRB1 alleles showing the most associated TCRs and HLA-C alleles showing the fewest. A cluster of highly shared sequence variants was judged likely to represent a technical artifact of the sequencing pipeline. Only TCR beta chains were sequenced in this cohort, and the absence of alpha or paired-chain data limited detectable features. In vitro tests confirmed that a few of the cytomegalovirus-associated TCR beta chains recognize cytomegalovirus antigens. Because some donors lacked HLA typing at each locus, the association tests relied only on the typed subset. Correlated functional status among segregating V segments might be attributable to linkage disequilibrium, but an unknown experimental factor could not be ruled out. When HLA alleles, especially DR and DQ, strongly co-occurred, TCR associations were difficult to assign to individual alleles. An association between a missense DCLRE1C variant and V-gene and J-gene trimming of TCR beta chains was found in a later genetic analysis and replicated in an independent cohort. According to a later genetic analysis, donors in an Asian-associated ancestry cluster had fewer N-insertions in productive TCRs than the approximately 650-donor mean. Specific HLA alleles were associated with 15,000 to 20,000 TCR beta sequences at a false discovery rate of 0.05 in a later analysis. The only immune exposure information available for the cohort was CMV serostatus. Most TCR sequences were seen in very few donors, while some public TCRs were found in many individuals. Cytomegalovirus status was reported to be diagnosed by the classifier with high specificity and sensitivity in both the original and validation cohorts. The earlier analysis of almost 600 of the donors excluded seventeen rarely observed V segments, including chromosome 9 orphons, because counts were too low.

Libraries were made using the immunoSEQ multiplex PCR assay. For the multiplex PCR, a mixture combining 60 forward primers for TCR Vbeta segments and 13 reverse primers for TCR Jbeta segments was used. The CDR3 region of rearranged TCR beta genes was amplified from genomic DNA with a multiplex PCR assay. The Illumina HiSeq System was used to sequence the amplified TCR beta libraries as 87-base-pair reads. In the original analysis: A later analysis tallied roughly 76 million unique TCR beta chains across the approximately 670 repertoires, and approximately 9.9 million of those chains were shared by two or more donors. Raw reads were error-corrected and collapsed into unique sequences by a nearest-neighbor algorithm in which closely related sequences were merged to remove PCR and sequencing errors. V, D and J gene segments were assigned by aligning CDR3 sequences to IMGT reference sequences. Each retained sequence needed at least a six-nucleotide match to both a V gene segment and a J gene segment. Rearrangements were called productive when the CDR3 lacked stop codons and stayed in frame with V and J; all others were non-productive. CDR3 was defined by IMGT convention, running from the second conserved V-encoded cysteine to the conserved J-encoded phenylalanine. In an earlier analysis of 587 of the donors, sequences lacking an unambiguous match to a single V gene segment were excluded. An earlier analysis of several hundred of the donors classified V segments as functional when productive rearrangements were above 56.7% and as segregating when the standard deviation between donors was above 5%. To diagnose cytomegalovirus status from the catalog of TCR beta chain sequences, a statistical classification framework was built. In a later analysis, TCR nucleotide sequences were compared against IMGT/GENE-DB human TR gene sequences so that V and J genes could be assigned. In a later analysis, CDR3 sequences and most-parsimonious VDJ recombination scenarios were assigned using the TCRdist pipeline. In a later analysis, every TCR beta chain was defined by the combination of its CDR3 amino acid sequence and its V-gene family, and reads without a unique V-gene family were dropped. In a later analysis, approximately 590 highly shared, low-generation-probability nucleotide sequences were removed to address suspected cross-contamination and a sequencing artifact. In a later analysis, a clonal expansion index was calculated for each public chain from normalized within-repertoire ranks of inferred template counts. Generation probabilities in a later analysis came from a VDJ recombination model fitted to out-of-frame rearrangements, and those results were checked against IGoR. Hypergeometric tests were used in a later analysis to score TCR-TCR, TCR-HLA and TCR-CMV co-occurrence, with a repertoire-size bias correction applied to the TCR pairs. To estimate false discovery rates, a later analysis permuted the HLA or CMV assignments 20 times. In a later analysis, co-occurring TCRs were grouped with DBSCAN, and TCRdist sequence similarity was added when clustering was performed within HLA-allele-positive subsets. Co-occurrence clustering excluded repertoires with fewer than 30,000 or more than 120,000 public chains, plus five with anomalous nucleotide sharing. The immuneACCESS repertoire file appears here via TCRdb, limited to in-frame rearrangements. These files lack a portion of the clones; in checked studies, under half of the deficit traces to unresolved V genes, and the cause of the others is not known. From that table come the V and J calls and clone size; the DNA was used to work out D and trimming. The sample table lists some 190,000 clones, around 86% of them with a count of one. The ten largest clones capture 1.3% of the sample.

The cohort consisted of 600 to 700 healthy bone marrow donors. At the time of sampling, all cohort members were nominally healthy, though unrecorded immune exposures were likely present. The donor was CMV seronegative and belonged to the group of 320 or so seronegative cohort members. A peripheral blood sample was provided by each donor, and peripheral blood mononuclear cells were used for TCR beta sequencing. Genomic DNA was extracted from the blood cell samples with the Qiagen DNeasy Blood Extraction Kit. Trimmed from V: 2 bases; trimmed from J: 5 bases; junction bases lacking a gene match: 7. From the cysteine up to the phenylalanine, the CDR3 has a length of 17 residues. The sequence is cut down to CDR3 DNA, 51 bases in frame from base 1. The germline V gene gives CDR1 as SGHAT and CDR2 as FQNNGV. Of note for this clone: Its specific antigen is unknown. No base quality information exists; no much larger clone differs at one position.

Sequencing was carried out using PBMCs. The source of this sequence is a young man in good health and CMV-seronegative. Recombination connected TRBV11-2 to TRBJ2-2; 11 central bases correspond to TRBD2. In nucleotides, the sequence is TGTGCCAGCAGCTTACCGGGACTAGCGGAGTTTACCGGGGAGCTGTTTTTT. The resulting protein is CASSLPGLAEFTGELFF.